These T cell receptor beta chains were read from a single sample in a study of shared T cell receptors in the human thymus. Clones were read by immunoSEQ multiplex PCR, and TCRdb kept only the in-frame ones, dropping some. The sample consists of about 730,000 clones, 70% to 90% of them appearing once. These same data were also listed under a study on human thymus T cells.

The sequenced material came from thymocytes. The receptors shown here come from a girl in the first two years of life with a congenital heart defect. CDR3s include the opening cysteine and the closing phenylalanine or tryptophan. Fields, in order: clone size, D gene, J gene, V gene, CDR3 length, CDR3 DNA, CDR3 protein. The D gene is left open where the match is weak. Clone size is given for some rows only: seen once, a few or many times, or a class if the clone is expanded.

>-|-|TRBJ2-3|TRBV10-2|15
TGCGCCAGCAGTGAGTGGGACACCGGCACAGATACGCAGTATTTT
CASSEWDTGTDTQYF
>-|-|TRBJ2-1|TRBV29-1|13
TGCAGCGTCGAGAATCGGTGCAGGAATGAGCAGTTCTTC
CSVENRCRNEQFF
>-|-|TRBJ2-7|TRBV5-4|15
TGTGCCAGCAGCTTGGCCCATCGCACCTACTACGAGCAGTACTTC
CASSLAHRTYYEQYF
>-|-|TRBJ1-3|TRBV28|15
TGTGCCAGCAGTATCTGGCGAGGAGCTGGAAACACCATATATTTT
CASSIWRGAGNTIYF
>few|TRBD1|TRBJ2-7|TRBV30|15
TGTGCCTGGAGTGTACGGGGGACAGGGACGCGCGGGCAGTACTTC
CAWSVRGTGTRGQYF
>-|-|TRBJ1-2|TRBV4-3|17
TGCGCCAGCAGCCAAGCGTATGGGGGGGGCGCTAACTATGGCTACACCTTC
CASSQAYGGGANYGYTF
>-|-|TRBJ2-3|TRBV7-3|16
TGTGCCAGCAGCGAATGCGAAGGGGATAACACAGATACGCAGTATTTT
CASSECEGDNTDTQYF
>-|-|TRBJ2-7|TRBV6-5|16
TGTGCCAGCAGTTACAAAGTAGCGCCTAGCTCCTACGAGCAGTACTTC
CASSYKVAPSSYEQYF
>-|-|TRBJ1-1|TRBV15|16
TGTGCCACCAGCAGAGATCGTCGGGGTCGTGGCACTGAAGCTTTCTTT
CATSRDRRGRGTEAFF
>-|TRBD1|TRBJ2-5|TRBV5-4|14
TGTGCCAGCAGCATGGACAGGGTCCGGGAGACCCAGTACTTC
CASSMDRVRETQYF
>-|TRBD1|TRBJ2-7|TRBV7-9|13
TGTGCCAGCAGCCCGACAGGGATCTACGAGCAGTACTTC
CASSPTGIYEQYF
>-|-|TRBJ1-2|TRBV7-9|14
TGTGCCAGCAGCCTAACTGGGGGCGGCTATGGCTACACCTTC
CASSLTGGGYGYTF
>few|TRBD1|TRBJ1-2|TRBV27|15
TGTGCCAGCAGTTCGGATGACAGGGCGAGGGGTGGCTACACCTTC
CASSSDDRARGGYTF
>-|-|TRBJ2-7|TRBV6-6|15
TGTGCCAGCAAGGTTGAAGGGAGGCGATCCTACGAGCAGTACTTC
CASKVEGRRSYEQYF
>-|-|TRBJ1-4|TRBV27|14
TGTGCCAGCAGAAACACCTTTGATTATGAAAAACTGTTTTTT
CASRNTFDYEKLFF
>-|TRBD1|TRBJ2-7|TRBV19|14
TGTGCCAGTAGTCTCGGACAGGAATCCTACGAGCAGTACTTC
CASSLGQESYEQYF
>-|TRBD2|TRBJ2-1|TRBV2|18
TGTGCCAGCAGTCTAGGGGGACTAGCGTATAAATCCCACAATGAGCAGTTCTTC
CASSLGGLAYKSHNEQFF
>-|-|TRBJ2-2|TRBV6-4|14
TGTGCCAGCAGTGACTCGAAGGGGGTCGGGGAGCTGTTTTTT
CASSDSKGVGELFF
>-|-|TRBJ2-1|TRBV25-1|18
TGTGCCAGCAGTGAACGCACCCCTCCTAGTAAGGTGCACAATGAGCAGTTCTTC
CASSERTPPSKVHNEQFF
>-|-|TRBJ2-5|TRBV15|16
TGTGCCACCAGCAGTGTACAACAGAGAAATAAAGAGACCCAGTACTTC
CATSSVQQRNKETQYF
>-|-|TRBJ2-5|TRBV6-1|15
TGTGCCAGCAGTGATCGGGTGTTAGGAGGAGAGACCCAGTACTTC
CASSDRVLGGETQYF
>-|TRBD1|TRBJ1-2|TRBV7-2|16
TGTGCCAGCATCTACTTATGGGCCCCCCCAGGGGGTGGCTACACCTTC
CASIYLWAPPGGGYTF
>-|-|TRBJ2-5|TRBV29-1|12
TGCAGCGTCCGGAGTGGGGGGGAGACCCAGTACTTC
CSVRSGGETQYF
>-|-|TRBJ1-2|TRBV9|12
TGTGCCAGCAGCGACCCAGGGTTCGGCTACACCTTC
CASSDPGFGYTF
>-|-|TRBJ2-7|TRBV29-1|14
TGCAGCGTTGTAATAGCAGCCGCAAACTACGAGCAGTACTTC
CSVVIAAANYEQYF
>-|-|TRBJ1-6|TRBV7-2|13
TGTGCCAGCAGCTTAATATGGAGTTCACCCCTCCACTTT
CASSLIWSSPLHF
>-|-|TRBJ1-1|TRBV18|14
TGTGCCAGCTCACCACCTACAGCAAACACTGAAGCTTTCTTT
CASSPPTANTEAFF
>-|-|TRBJ2-2|TRBV6-1|14
TGTGCCAGCAGTGAAGAGAATCGGACCGGGGAGCTGTTTTTT
CASSEENRTGELFF
>-|TRBD1|TRBJ2-2|TRBV30|13
TGTGCCTGGAGAACAGGGGAAGCCGGGGAGCTGTTTTTT
CAWRTGEAGELFF
>-|-|TRBJ1-1|TRBV7-9|16
TGTGCCAGCAGCTCTCTCAACAGGGAAACGAACACTGAAGCTTTCTTT
CASSSLNRETNTEAFF
>once|-|TRBJ1-4|TRBV7-2|13
TGTGCCAGCAGCTTCGCGGAGCCTGAAAAACTGTTTTTT
CASSFAEPEKLFF
>-|-|TRBJ2-7|TRBV27|15
TGTGCCAGCAGTTTATCCCCGACAGGGAGGCGTGAGCAGTACTTC
CASSLSPTGRREQYF
>-|TRBD1|TRBJ1-5|TRBV4-1|22
TGCGCCAGCAGCCAAGAGATTTCGGGGGACAGGGGCTCCCAGTATAGCAATCAGCCCCAGCATTTT
CASSQEISGDRGSQYSNQPQHF
>once|TRBD2|TRBJ2-3|TRBV27|20
TGTGCCAGCAGTCCGCTCCGCCGCCAGTCGGGAAACAAGCGGGAAGATACGCAGTATTTT
CASSPLRRQSGNKREDTQYF
>-|-|TRBJ2-7|TRBV30|13
TGTGCCTGGAGTGTATGGTGGCGGGCAGGGCAGTACTTC
CAWSVWWRAGQYF
>-|-|TRBJ2-4|TRBV11-3|16
TGTGCCAGCAGCCCGGACTGTGATCTAGCCAAAAACATTCAGTACTTC
CASSPDCDLAKNIQYF
>-|-|TRBJ1-6|TRBV9|15
TGTGCCAGCAGCGTAGACAGGGAGGGAGGTTCACCCCTCCACTTT
CASSVDREGGSPLHF
>-|-|TRBJ1-4|TRBV15|15
TGTGCCACCAGCAGAGCGGAGGGGACTAAACCCAAACTGTTTTTT
CATSRAEGTKPKLFF
>-|-|TRBJ1-5|TRBV6-5|13
TGTGCCAGCAGTTTCGAGGGCAATCAGCCCCAGCATTTT
CASSFEGNQPQHF
>-|TRBD1|TRBJ1-1|TRBV2|12
TGTGCCCACGGACAGGCGAACACTGAAGCTTTCTTT
CAHGQANTEAFF
>-|-|TRBJ2-4|TRBV13|15
TGTGCCAGCAGCGGAAATAACCGGACAGTTGACATTCAGTACTTC
CASSGNNRTVDIQYF
>-|-|TRBJ2-7|TRBV7-9|12
TGTGCCAGCAGTCCACTTGCTGACGAGCAGTACTTC
CASSPLADEQYF
>-|TRBD1|TRBJ2-2|TRBV11-2|15
TGTGCCAGCAGCTTTATGGACAGGTACACCGGGGAGCTGTTTTTT
CASSFMDRYTGELFF
>few|-|TRBJ1-5|TRBV19|16
TGTGCCAGTAGTATCAGAAGGGGCAGGAGCAATCAGCCCCAGCATTTT
CASSIRRGRSNQPQHF
>-|-|TRBJ1-2|TRBV30|13
TGTGCCTGGTCCCGTAGGGGAGGCTATGGCTACACCTTC
CAWSRRGGYGYTF